This T cell receptor (beta chain) came from a study of blood T cell repertoires in COVID-19. Study-level background: The origin of the acute and convalescent COVID-19 samples was the United States, Italy and Spain. Sources were T cells, B-cell-depleted T cells, or PBMCs; the material itself was cDNA or gDNA.

Authors' analysis steps: Amplification of reference gene primers was used by the study to estimate nucleated cell counts. Profiling relied on immunoSEQ multiplex PCR, and the TCRdb table lists in-frame clones only, not all of them. D and trimming were read from the DNA, whereas the V and J calls and clone size are those reported in that table. The table includes around 130,000 clones, around four fifths detected once. Germline assignment: CDR1 LNHDA and CDR2 SQIVND (reference sequence). V dropped 4 bases and J dropped 3; count of bases not matched to a gene: 6. This CDR3 contains 16 residues. Material for sequencing was peripheral blood. The receptor was isolated from an elderly man with acute or convalescent COVID-19. The V call is TRBV19, the J call TRBJ2-3, with 11 bases identical to TRBD2. CDR3 residues: CASSTLIAGGTDTQYF. As DNA, the CDR3 is TGTGCCAGTAGTACTTTAATAGCGGGGGGGACAGATACGCAGTATTTT.